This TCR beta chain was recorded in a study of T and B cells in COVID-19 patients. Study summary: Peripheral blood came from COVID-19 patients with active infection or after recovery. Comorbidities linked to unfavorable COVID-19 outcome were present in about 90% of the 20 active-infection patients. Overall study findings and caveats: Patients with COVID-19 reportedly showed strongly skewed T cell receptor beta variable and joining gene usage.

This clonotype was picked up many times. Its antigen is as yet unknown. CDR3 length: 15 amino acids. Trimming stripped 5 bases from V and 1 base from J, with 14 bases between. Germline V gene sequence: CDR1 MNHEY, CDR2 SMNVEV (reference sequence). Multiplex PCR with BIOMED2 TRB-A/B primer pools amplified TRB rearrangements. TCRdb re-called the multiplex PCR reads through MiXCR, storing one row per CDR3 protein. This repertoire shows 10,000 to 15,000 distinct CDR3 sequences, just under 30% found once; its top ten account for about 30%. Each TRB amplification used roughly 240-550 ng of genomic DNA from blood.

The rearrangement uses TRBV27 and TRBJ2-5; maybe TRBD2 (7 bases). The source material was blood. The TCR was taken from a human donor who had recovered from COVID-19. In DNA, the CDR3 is TGTGCCAGCAGTCGGAGGGAGGGGGTCCAAGAGACCCAGTACTTC. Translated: CASSRREGVQETQYF.